The clone carrying this TCR beta chain showed up just a few times. This record belongs to a study of T cell repertoires in cytomegalovirus infection. The V and J ends lost 4 bases and 2 bases, in that order; junction bases with no gene match: 11. The germline CDR1 and CDR2 sequences are SGHVS and FNYEAQ. The CDR3 extends over 16 amino acids. TCRdb re-analysed the reads in MiXCR, keeping a single row per CDR3 protein. The sample yields 150,000 or so distinct CDR3 sequences, about a sixth seen once. This clonotype was obtained from a human donor in good health (CMV status not recorded). Some clones in this sample may be carry-over from other donors' samples. The sample consisted of CD8+ T cells from PBMCs. The chain joins TRBV7-6 to TRBJ2-7; TRBD2 agrees at 7 bases. CDR3 protein: CASSSRVGGGTYEQYF. In DNA form, the CDR3 reads TGTGCCAGCAGCTCTAGGGTTGGCGGGGGAACCTACGAGCAGTACTTC.